This T cell receptor beta chain is from a study of control samples from healthy donors and cancer patients. V lost 5 bases and J lost 9, with 11 bases in between. The CDR3 totals 12 residues. From germline, CDR1 is PRHDT and CDR2 FYEKMQ (reference sequence). Only in-frame clones appear in the TCRdb table, and some are missing; sequencing was by immunoSEQ multiplex PCR. Found here are around 76,000 clones, around nine tenths of them singletons; the top ten hold 9.5%. This clonotype originated in a woman aged 45-65 years with colorectal cancer. Material: PBMCs. The chain has TRBV13 and TRBJ1-5; possible D gene TRBD1, 5 bases. The CDR3 protein is CASSITGGPQHF. The CDR3 DNA is TGTGCCAGCAGCATTACGGGGGGGCCCCAGCATTTT.